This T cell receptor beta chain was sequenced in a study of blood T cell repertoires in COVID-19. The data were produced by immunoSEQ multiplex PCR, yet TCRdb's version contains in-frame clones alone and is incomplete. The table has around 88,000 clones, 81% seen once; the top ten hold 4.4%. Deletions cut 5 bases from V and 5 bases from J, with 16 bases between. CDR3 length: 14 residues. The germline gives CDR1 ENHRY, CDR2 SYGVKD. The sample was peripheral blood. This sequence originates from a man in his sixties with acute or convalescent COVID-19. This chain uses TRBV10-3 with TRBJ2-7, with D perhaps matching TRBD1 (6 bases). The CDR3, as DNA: TGTGCCATCAGTCCGCTCACAGGGCGGGACGAGCAGTACTTC. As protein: CAISPLTGRDEQYF.